This T cell receptor beta chain was observed in a study of early stage breast cancer tumors. Study-wide context: ER+/PR+/HER2- status applied to about 70% of the 16 invasive breast tumors. The ER+/PR+/HER2- tumors included roughly 8 ductal and four lobular carcinomas.

Clones were sequenced by immunoSEQ multiplex PCR, and TCRdb holds only the in-frame ones, with some missing. The profile shows 35,000 to 45,000 clones, under 80% of them singletons. This CDR3 region has 16 residues. Study results and limitations: Blood repertoires resembled normal breast more than tumor.

Notes on this clone: Its antigen is still unknown.

Source material: blood. The rearrangement links TRBV21-1 to TRBJ2-7; the D call TRBD2 from the table was never checked on the DNA. TRBV21-1 is a listed pseudogene. The source is a person aged 55-75 years with breast cancer. In DNA form, the CDR3 reads TGTGCCAGCAGCAGATTCGGCGGGGGGGATGAATACGAGCAGTACTTC. Protein sequence: CASSRFGGGDEYEQYF.